Below, 23 T cell receptor beta chains from the same sample are listed, as sequenced in a study of cytomegalovirus exposure and HLA in healthy donors listed by TCRdb under 2017. The library came from the immunoSEQ multiplex PCR assay. The table was pulled from immuneACCESS by TCRdb, which kept in-frame rearrangements only. Such tables lose some clones; where checked, under half of the loss comes from unresolved V genes, and the rest has no known cause. The sample profile shows approximately 110,000 clones; around 94% of them were found once. Around 1.2% of the sample is taken by the ten largest. Source material: PBMCs. Source of these receptors: a woman aged 18-29 years in good health and CMV-seronegative.

J is TRBJ2-7 and V is TRBV30; 12 bases align to TRBD2. The CDR3 is made up of 14 amino acids. The V gene's germline CDR1 is GTSNPN and CDR2 SVGIG (reference sequence). The trim removed 3 bases at V and 4 bases at J, leaving 4 bases unmatched. DNA for the CDR3: TGTGCCTGGAGGTCCCTAGCGGGAGGGTACGAGCAGTACTTC. This sequence encodes CAWRSLAGGYEQYF.

The chain is built from TRBV27 and TRBJ1-4; 9 bases fit TRBD1. The CDR3 has 13 amino acids. Germline V CDR1 and CDR2: MNHEY, SMNVEV (reference sequence). Losses at the gene ends were 9 bases for V and 6 bases for J; bases not matched to a gene: 5. This CDR3 reads CASRGQGDEKLFF. Here the CDR3 DNA reads TGTGCCAGTCGGGGACAGGGCGATGAAAAACTGTTTTTT.

The CDR3 bases are TGTGCCAGCAGACCTAGGACAGAGGGGGTTTTGGAAGCTTTCTTT. It specifies CASRPRTEGVLEAFF. The chain combines TRBV6-6 with TRBJ1-1; TRBD1 is a possible D gene (6 bases). CDR1 and CDR2 from the germline V gene are MNHNY and SVGAGI (reference sequence). Trimming took 6 bases from V and 8 from J, leaving 22 bases between them. The CDR3 runs 15 residues.

This chain joins TRBV6-4 and TRBJ1-3, with no clear D. The germline CDR1 and CDR2 sequences are MRHNA and SNTAGT. The germline V and J ends were trimmed by 4 bases and 8 bases, with 9 bases remaining between them. The CDR3 is 12 residues long. The CDR3 bases are TGTGCCAGCAGTGGCTTAACGGACACCATATATTTT. Its translation: CASSGLTDTIYF.

This clone has only one observation. The J gene is TRBJ1-2, the V gene TRBV7-9; a weak D match, TRBD1 (6 bases). This CDR3 is built from 17 residues. Trimming cost V 0 bases and J 5 bases, with 19 bases left between them. Germline V CDR1 and CDR2: SEHNR, FQNEAQ (reference sequence). Here the CDR3 DNA reads TGTGCCAGCAGCTTAGCGCGGGGGAAGGGGGTCGGGTATGGCTACACCTTC. It specifies CASSLARGKGVGYGYTF.

This rearrangement joins TRBV9 to TRBJ2-1; 11 nucleotides align to TRBD1. Losses at the gene ends were 2 bases for V and 0 bases for J; bases not matched to a gene: 7. The CDR3 is 18 residues long. CDR1 and CDR2 from the germline V gene are SGDLS and YYNGEE. The CDR3 here is CASSVDPGTGGSYNEQFF. In DNA, the CDR3 is TGTGCCAGCAGCGTTGACCCCGGGACAGGGGGCTCCTACAATGAGCAGTTCTTC.

The chain uses TRBV27 and TRBJ2-1, with 8 bases matching TRBD1. This CDR3 comprises 14 residues. The germline V gene has CDR1 MNHEY and CDR2 SMNVEV (reference sequence). Losses at the gene ends were 2 bases for V and 8 bases for J; bases not matched to a gene: 5. CDR3 in amino acids: CASSLGTGIHEQFF. In DNA form, the CDR3 reads TGTGCCAGCAGTTTAGGGACAGGTATCCATGAGCAGTTCTTC.

The chain joins TRBV6-1 to TRBJ2-7, with 9 bases identical to TRBD1. V was clipped by 7 bases and J by 2 bases; unmatched bases: 3. Germline V gene sequence: CDR1 MNHNS, CDR2 SASEGT. The CDR3 is made up of 13 amino acids. The DNA for the CDR3 is TGTGCCAGCACATGGACAGGGGCCTACGAGCAGTACTTC. Its translation is CASTWTGAYEQYF.

There are a few counts of this clone. The chain recombines TRBV7-9 with TRBJ2-7; TRBD2 agrees at 9 bases. Germline loops: CDR1 SEHNR, CDR2 FQNEAQ (reference sequence). The CDR3 spans 16 residues. Trimming removed 1 base from V and 5 bases from J; junction bases left unmatched: 9. The CDR3 is CASSLGRASGMNEQYF. In nucleotides, the CDR3 is TGTGCCAGCAGCTTAGGGAGGGCTAGCGGGATGAACGAGCAGTACTTC.

The V call is TRBV28, the J call TRBJ1-4; TRBD1 might be the D (5 bases). Germline values: CDR1 MDHEN, CDR2 SYDVKM. CDR3 length equals 15 residues. V was shortened by 6 bases and J by 8 bases, with 19 bases between the two germline ends. This CDR3 reads CASSRLLGGREKLFF. DNA of the CDR3: TGTGCCAGCAGCCGTCTTCTCGGGGGAAGGGAAAAACTGTTTTTT.

The genes are TRBV28 and TRBJ1-5; no clear D gene. The ends were cut back, 6 bases at V and 0 bases at J, with 27 bases in the middle. CDR3 length: 20 residues. Germline assignment: CDR1 MDHEN and CDR2 SYDVKM. CDR3 nucleotides: TGTGCCAGCAGGTATGGAGTATGGGCGGAGGTGGGCTATAGCAATCAGCCCCAGCATTTT. Translated: CASRYGVWAEVGYSNQPQHF.

The chain carries TRBV27 and TRBJ1-5, with D tentatively TRBD1 (5 bases). Trimming shortened V by 0 bases and J by 4 bases, and 13 bases separated the two germline ends. This CDR3 has 16 residues. In germline, CDR1 is MNHEY, CDR2 SMNVEV (reference sequence). DNA of the CDR3: TGTGCCAGCAGTTTATCCGGGAGGGGCTGGAATCAGCCCCAGCATTTT. Its protein product is CASSLSGRGWNQPQHF.

CDR3 protein: CASSVGTRANTGELFF. The CDR3 bases are TGTGCCAGCAGCGTAGGGACTAGAGCTAACACCGGGGAGCTGTTTTTT. This rearrangement joins TRBV9 to TRBJ2-2; 7 positions match TRBD2. This CDR3 is built from 16 residues. CDR1 and CDR2 (germline): SGDLS, YYNGEE. With 0 bases clipped from V and 2 bases from J, the junction kept 4 bases outside the gene matches.

The chain combines TRBV5-4 with TRBJ2-2; 7 nucleotides line up with TRBD2. Germline loops: CDR1 SGHNT, CDR2 YYREEE (reference sequence). V lost 7 bases, J lost 8 bases, and 14 bases stayed unmatched. The CDR3 consists of 15 residues. DNA for the CDR3: TGTGCCAGCCGATTTTCGGAGCGGGGTCCGGGGGAGCTGTTTTTT. It codes for CASRFSERGPGELFF. The variable domain in full, with the rest retrieved from reference TRBV5-4 and TRBJ2-2, is ETGVTQSPTHLIKTRGQQVTLRCSSQSGHNTVSWYQQALGQGPQFIFQYYREEENGRGNFPPRFSGLQFPNYSSELNVNALELDDSALYLCASRFSERGPGELFFGEGSRLTVL.

This chain uses TRBV9 with TRBJ2-3; 7 nucleotides match TRBD2. The CDR3 extends over 13 amino acids. Losses at the gene ends were 4 bases for V and 6 bases for J; bases not matched to a gene: 5. Germline V gives CDR1 SGDLS, CDR2 YYNGEE. The CDR3 bases are TGTGCCAGCAGCATCGGACTAGGGGATACGCAGTATTTT. Translating gives CASSIGLGDTQYF.

This rearrangement joins TRBV7-9 to TRBJ2-1, with D tentatively TRBD2 (5 bases). CDR1 and CDR2 (germline): SEHNR, FQNEAQ (reference sequence). The CDR3 is 13 residues long. V lost 1 base, J lost 6 bases, and 7 bases lay in between. DNA for the CDR3: TGTGCCAGCAGCTTAGACCTAGCCAATGAGCAGTTCTTC. It is translated as CASSLDLANEQFF.

The chain employs TRBV28 and TRBJ1-2, with a tentative D call TRBD1 (6 bases). CDR1 is MDHEN, CDR2 SYDVKM, per germline. CDR3 length: 15 residues. Between the trimmed V and J ends, which lost 1 base and 4 bases, there was a span of 13 bases. CDR3 sequence reads: CASSLSVTGLYGYTF. The CDR3 DNA sequence: TGTGCCAGCAGTTTATCCGTGACAGGCCTCTATGGCTACACCTTC.

This chain links TRBV5-1 with TRBJ1-3, with 9 bases identical to TRBD1. This CDR3 region has 16 residues. The V gene end was trimmed by 0 bases and the J gene end by 3 bases; junction bases not matched to a gene: 4. Germline CDR1 reads SGHRS; CDR2 reads YFSETQ. The DNA of the CDR3 is TGCGCCAGCAGCTTGGCCGGGACAGGGTATGGAAACACCATATATTTT. Residues: CASSLAGTGYGNTIYF.

This sequence joins TRBV5-4 and TRBJ2-7, with D possibly matching TRBD1 (5 bases). Trimming took off 4 bases at V and 0 bases at J, with 17 bases between the two ends. The CDR3 has 16 residues. The germline gives CDR1 SGHNT, CDR2 YYREEE (reference sequence). The chain's CDR3 is CASSPGLGQGSYEQYF. The CDR3 bases are TGTGCCAGCAGCCCTGGGCTAGGGCAGGGCTCCTACGAGCAGTACTTC.

The chain is built from TRBV30 and TRBJ1-2; maybe TRBD1 (6 bases). CDR3 length: 11 amino acids. V was cut by 8 bases and J by 5 bases, with 12 bases left in between. The germline V gene encodes CDR1 GTSNPN and CDR2 SVGIG (reference sequence). The CDR3: CAVRGAYGYTF. CDR3 DNA: TGTGCCGTCCGGGGGGCTTATGGCTACACCTTC.

The CDR3 spells CASSPRGGSGNTIYF. In DNA form, the CDR3 reads TGTGCCAGCAGCCCTCGCGGGGGGAGCGGAAACACCATATATTTT. The chain recombines TRBV5-6 with TRBJ1-3; tentative D call: TRBD1 (5 bases). The CDR3 contains 15 residues. CDR1 and CDR2 from the germline V gene are SGHDT and YYEEEE. The V gene lost 4 bases and the J gene lost 4 bases, with 15 bases spanning the gap.

Only a few counts were recorded for this clone. The chain carries TRBV5-1 and TRBJ1-5; D gene unclear. The CDR3 totals 14 residues. CDR1 SGHRS and CDR2 YFSETQ come from the germline V gene. Trimming took off 4 bases at V and 0 bases at J, with 8 bases between the two ends. This CDR3 is CASSPGVSNQPQHF. CDR3 DNA sequence: TGCGCCAGCAGCCCCGGGGTTAGCAATCAGCCCCAGCATTTT.

This clone was seen just once. The V gene is TRBV28, the J gene TRBJ2-3, with no clear D. CDR1 is MDHEN, CDR2 SYDVKM, per germline. This CDR3 is 14 amino acids long. V was pared by 10 bases and J by 2 bases, with 16 bases between. The CDR3 spells CATRPPDFTDTQYF. CDR3 bases: TGTGCCACCAGACCCCCCGACTTCACAGATACGCAGTATTTT.